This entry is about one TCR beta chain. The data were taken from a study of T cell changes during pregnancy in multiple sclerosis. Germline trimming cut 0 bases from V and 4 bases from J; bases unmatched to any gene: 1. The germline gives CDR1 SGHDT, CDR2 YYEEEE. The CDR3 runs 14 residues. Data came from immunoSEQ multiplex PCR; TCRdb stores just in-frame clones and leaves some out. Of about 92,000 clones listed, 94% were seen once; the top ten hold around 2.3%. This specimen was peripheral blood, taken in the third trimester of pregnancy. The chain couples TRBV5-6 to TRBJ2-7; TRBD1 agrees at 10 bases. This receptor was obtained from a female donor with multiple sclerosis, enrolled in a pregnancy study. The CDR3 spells CASSLGTGGYEQYF. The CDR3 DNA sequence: TGTGCCAGCAGCTTGGGGACAGGGGGATACGAGCAGTACTTC.